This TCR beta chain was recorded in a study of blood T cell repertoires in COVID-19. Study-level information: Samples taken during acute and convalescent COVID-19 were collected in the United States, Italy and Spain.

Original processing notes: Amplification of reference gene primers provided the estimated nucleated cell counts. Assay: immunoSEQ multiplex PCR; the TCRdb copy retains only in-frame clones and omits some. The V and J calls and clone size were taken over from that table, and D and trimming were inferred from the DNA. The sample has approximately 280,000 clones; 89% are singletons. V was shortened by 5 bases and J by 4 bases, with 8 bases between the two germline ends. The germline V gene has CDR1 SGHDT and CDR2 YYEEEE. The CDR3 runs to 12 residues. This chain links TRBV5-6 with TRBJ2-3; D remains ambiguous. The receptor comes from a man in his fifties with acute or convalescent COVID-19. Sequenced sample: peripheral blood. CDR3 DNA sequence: TGTGCCAGCAGTTTCGTCCCAGATACGCAGTATTTT. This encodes CASSFVPDTQYF.